This TCR beta chain was recorded in a study of blood T cell repertoires in COVID-19. Study-level information: COVID-19 samples from acute and convalescent phases originated in the United States, Italy and Spain. PBMCs, B-cell-depleted T cells, or T cells provided the cDNA or gDNA that made up the material.

The protocol was immunoSEQ multiplex PCR, while the TCRdb copy is restricted to in-frame clones and leaves out a portion. The sample records 230,000 or so clones, approximately 83% being singletons. Germline V gene data show CDR1 as SGHTA and CDR2 as FQGNSA. This CDR3 has 14 amino acids. V lost 8 bases, J lost 5 bases, and 13 bases lay in between. The clonotype originates from a man in his fifties with active or convalescent COVID-19. The sample taken for sequencing was peripheral blood. This chain joins TRBV7-2 and TRBJ1-6; no reliable D call. Written as DNA, the CDR3 is TGTGCCAGCTCCGGCGCGGTGAATAATTCACCCCTCCACTTT. It yields the protein CASSGAVNNSPLHF.